These T cell receptor beta chains were read from a single sample in a study of cytomegalovirus exposure and HLA in healthy donors. Using immunoSEQ multiplex PCR, the repertoire was profiled, and TCRdb retains in-frame clones only, with some absent. The repertoire holds roughly 170,000 clones, with about 84% as singletons. Material for sequencing was PBMCs. The receptors stem from a young man in good health and CMV-seronegative. Each CDR3 is given with its conserved first and last residue. A D gene is named only where the DNA matches it firmly. The size field is filled for only some rows; it gives once, few, many or a size class.

j_gene,v_gene,d_gene,abundance,CDR3nt,CDR3aa
TRBJ2-7,TRBV9,.,.,TGTGCCAGCAGCGTATCAGGGGCGGATTCCTACGAGCAGTACTTC,CASSVSGADSYEQYF
TRBJ2-3,TRBV7-2,TRBD2,.,TGTGCCAGCAGCAGGACTAGCGGCACAGATACGCAGTATTTT,CASSRTSGTDTQYF
TRBJ1-5,TRBV7-8,TRBD1,.,TGTGCCAGCAGCCCCGAAGGGGGCCGCAATCAGCCCCAGCATTTT,CASSPEGGRNQPQHF
TRBJ2-1,TRBV4-2,.,.,TGTGCCAGCAGCCAACCCAATCAGGGTCATGAGCAGTTCTTC,CASSQPNQGHEQFF
TRBJ2-3,TRBV7-9,.,.,TGTGCCAGCAGCTTATACAGGGGAGGAGTGGAGCGTACAGATACGCAGTATTTT,CASSLYRGGVERTDTQYF
TRBJ2-2,TRBV11-3,TRBD1,.,TGTGCCAGCAGCCCCAGGGGACAGTCGAACACCGGGGAGCTGTTTTTT,CASSPRGQSNTGELFF
TRBJ2-6,TRBV15,.,few,TGTGCCACCAGCGAGACACTTTCTGGGGCCAACGTCCTGACTTTC,CATSETLSGANVLTF
TRBJ1-1,TRBV29-1,.,.,TGCAGCGTCCCTTCGGTGTTGAGCACTGAAGCTTTCTTT,CSVPSVLSTEAFF
TRBJ2-5,TRBV19,TRBD2,.,TGTGCCAGTAGAGACCGTAGCGGGGAGGCGGAGACCCAGTACTTC,CASRDRSGEAETQYF
TRBJ2-7,TRBV6-6,.,.,TGTGCCAGCAGTTACTCTCAGGGGTGGGAGCAGTACTTC,CASSYSQGWEQYF